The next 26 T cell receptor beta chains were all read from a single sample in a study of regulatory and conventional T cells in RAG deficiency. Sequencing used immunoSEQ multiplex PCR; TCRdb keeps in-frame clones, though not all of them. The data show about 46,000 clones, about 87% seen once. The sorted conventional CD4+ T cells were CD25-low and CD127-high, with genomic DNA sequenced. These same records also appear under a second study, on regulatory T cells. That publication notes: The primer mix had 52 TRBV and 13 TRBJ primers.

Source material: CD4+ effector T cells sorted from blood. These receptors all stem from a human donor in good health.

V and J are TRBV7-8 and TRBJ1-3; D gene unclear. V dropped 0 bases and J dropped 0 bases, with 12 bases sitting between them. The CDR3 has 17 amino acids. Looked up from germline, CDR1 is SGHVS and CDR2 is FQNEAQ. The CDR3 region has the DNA TGTGCCAGCAGCTTAGCGCCACCGGGTCCCTCTGGAAACACCATATATTTT. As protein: CASSLAPPGPSGNTIYF.

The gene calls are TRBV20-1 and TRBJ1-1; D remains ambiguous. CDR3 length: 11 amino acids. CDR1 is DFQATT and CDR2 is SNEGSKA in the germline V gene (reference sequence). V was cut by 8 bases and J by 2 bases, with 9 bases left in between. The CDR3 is CSQDGNTEAFF. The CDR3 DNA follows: TGCAGTCAGGACGGCAACACTGAAGCTTTCTTT.

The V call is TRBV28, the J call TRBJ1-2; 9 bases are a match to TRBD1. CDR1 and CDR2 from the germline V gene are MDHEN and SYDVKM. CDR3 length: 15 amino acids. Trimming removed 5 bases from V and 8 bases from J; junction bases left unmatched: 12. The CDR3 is CASSLTGGRTRGYTF. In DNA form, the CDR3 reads TGTGCCAGCAGTCTCACAGGGGGCCGGACCCGGGGCTACACCTTC.

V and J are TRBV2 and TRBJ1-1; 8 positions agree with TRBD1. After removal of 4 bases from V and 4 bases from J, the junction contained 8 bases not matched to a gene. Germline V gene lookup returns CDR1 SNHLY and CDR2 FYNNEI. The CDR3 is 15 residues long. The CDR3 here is CASSVIQGEGTEAFF. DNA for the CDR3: TGTGCCAGCAGTGTAATACAGGGGGAAGGCACTGAAGCTTTCTTT.

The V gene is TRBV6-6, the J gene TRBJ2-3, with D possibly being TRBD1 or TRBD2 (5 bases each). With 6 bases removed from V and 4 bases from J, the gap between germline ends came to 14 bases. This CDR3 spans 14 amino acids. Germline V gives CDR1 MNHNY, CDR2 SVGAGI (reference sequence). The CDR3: CASSPPGPSDTQYF. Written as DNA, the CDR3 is TGTGCCAGCAGCCCCCCGGGACCCTCAGATACGCAGTATTTT.

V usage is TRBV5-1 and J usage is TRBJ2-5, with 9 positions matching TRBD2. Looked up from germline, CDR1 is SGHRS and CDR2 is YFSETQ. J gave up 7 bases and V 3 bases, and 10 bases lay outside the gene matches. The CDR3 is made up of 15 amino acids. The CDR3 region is CASSYTGTSIGTQYF. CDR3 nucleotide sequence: TGCGCCAGCAGCTACACCGGGACTAGCATCGGGACCCAGTACTTC.

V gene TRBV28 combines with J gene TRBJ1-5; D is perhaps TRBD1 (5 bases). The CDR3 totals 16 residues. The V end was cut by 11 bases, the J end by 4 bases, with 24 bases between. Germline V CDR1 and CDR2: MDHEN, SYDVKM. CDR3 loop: CAVFSPGQDGNQPQHF. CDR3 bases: TGTGCCGTATTTAGCCCAGGGCAGGACGGGAATCAGCCCCAGCATTTT.

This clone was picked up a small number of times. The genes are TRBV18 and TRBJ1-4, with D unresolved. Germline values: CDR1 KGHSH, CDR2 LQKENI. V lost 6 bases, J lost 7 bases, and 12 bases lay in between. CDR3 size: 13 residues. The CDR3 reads CASSLRDGEKLFF. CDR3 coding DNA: TGTGCCAGCTCTCTCCGGGATGGTGAAAAACTGTTTTTT.

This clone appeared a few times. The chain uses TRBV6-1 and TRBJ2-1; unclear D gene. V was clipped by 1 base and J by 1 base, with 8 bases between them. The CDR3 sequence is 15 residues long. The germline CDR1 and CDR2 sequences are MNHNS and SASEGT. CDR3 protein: CASSEGLFSYNEQFF. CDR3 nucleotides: TGTGCCAGCAGTGAAGGACTGTTTTCCTACAATGAGCAGTTCTTC.

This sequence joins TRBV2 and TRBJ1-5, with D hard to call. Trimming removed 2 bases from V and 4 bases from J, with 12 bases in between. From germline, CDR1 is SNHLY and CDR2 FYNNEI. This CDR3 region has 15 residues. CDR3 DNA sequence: TGTGCCAGCAGTGAATCGGGGTTCGGTAATCAGCCCCAGCATTTT. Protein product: CASSESGFGNQPQHF.

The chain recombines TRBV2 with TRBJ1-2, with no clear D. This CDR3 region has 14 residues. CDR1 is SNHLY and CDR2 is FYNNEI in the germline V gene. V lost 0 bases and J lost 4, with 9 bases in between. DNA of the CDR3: TGTGCCAGCAGTGAAGCCAACGGCGGCTATGGCTACACCTTC. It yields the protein CASSEANGGYGYTF.

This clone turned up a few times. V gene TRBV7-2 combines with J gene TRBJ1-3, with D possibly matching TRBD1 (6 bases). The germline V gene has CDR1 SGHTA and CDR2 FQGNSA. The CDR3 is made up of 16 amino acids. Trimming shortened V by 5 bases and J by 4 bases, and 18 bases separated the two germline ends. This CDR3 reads CASSLGAGYRGNTIYF. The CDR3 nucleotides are TGTGCCAGCAGCCTGGGGGCCGGGTATCGAGGAAACACCATATATTTT.

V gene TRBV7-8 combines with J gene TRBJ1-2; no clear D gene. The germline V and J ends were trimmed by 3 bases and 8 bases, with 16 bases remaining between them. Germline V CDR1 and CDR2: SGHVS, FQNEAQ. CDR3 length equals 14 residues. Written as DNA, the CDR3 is TGTGCCAGCAGCTTGGGGATACGAGAAGGGGGCTACACCTTC. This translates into CASSLGIREGGYTF.

In nucleotides, the CDR3 is TGTGCCAGCAGCTTGGCCGGGACAGGGGAAGAGACCCAGTACTTC. It translates to CASSLAGTGEETQYF. V is TRBV5-6 and J is TRBJ2-5; 10 positions agree with TRBD1. In germline, CDR1 is SGHDT, CDR2 YYEEEE. V shed 0 bases and J 3 bases; nucleotides not matched to a gene: 2. The CDR3 extends over 15 amino acids.

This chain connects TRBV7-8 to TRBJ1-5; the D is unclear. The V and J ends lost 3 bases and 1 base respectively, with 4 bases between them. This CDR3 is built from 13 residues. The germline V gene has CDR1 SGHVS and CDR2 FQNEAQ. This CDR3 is CASSFGSNQPQHF. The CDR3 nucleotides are TGTGCCAGCAGCTTTGGCAGCAATCAGCCCCAGCATTTT.

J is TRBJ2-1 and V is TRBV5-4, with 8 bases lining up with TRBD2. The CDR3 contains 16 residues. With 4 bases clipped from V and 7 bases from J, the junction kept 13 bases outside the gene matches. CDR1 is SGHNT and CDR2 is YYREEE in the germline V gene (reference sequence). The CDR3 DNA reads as TGTGCCAGCAGCCGGAAGGTAGCGGGATTGGCTAATGAGCAGTTCTTC. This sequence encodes CASSRKVAGLANEQFF.

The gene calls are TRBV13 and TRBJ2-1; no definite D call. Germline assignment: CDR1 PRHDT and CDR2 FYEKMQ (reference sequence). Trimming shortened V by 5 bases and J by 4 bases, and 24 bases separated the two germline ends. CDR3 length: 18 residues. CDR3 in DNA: TGTGCCAGCAGCCTCTCCTCCGCTGGAATAGGGATGTACAATGAGCAGTTCTTC. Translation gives CASSLSSAGIGMYNEQFF. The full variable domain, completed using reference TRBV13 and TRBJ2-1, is AAGVIQSPRHLIKEKRETATLKCYPIPRHDTVYWYQQGPGQDPQFLISFYEKMQSDKGSIPDRFSAQQFSDYHSELNMSSLELGDSALYFCASSLSSAGIGMYNEQFFGPGTRLTVL.

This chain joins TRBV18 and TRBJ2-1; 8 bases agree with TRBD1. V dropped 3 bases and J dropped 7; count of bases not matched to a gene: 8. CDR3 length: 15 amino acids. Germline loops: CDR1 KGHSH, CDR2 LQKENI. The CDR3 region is CASSPRRTGTNEQFF. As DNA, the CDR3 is TGTGCCAGCTCACCGAGGCGGACAGGGACGAATGAGCAGTTCTTC.

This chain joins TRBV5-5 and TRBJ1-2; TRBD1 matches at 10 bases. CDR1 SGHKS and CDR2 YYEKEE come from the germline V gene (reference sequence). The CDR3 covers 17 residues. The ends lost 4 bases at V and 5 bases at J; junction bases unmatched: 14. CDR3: CASSPSTGGTSPYGYTF. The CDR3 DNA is TGTGCCAGCAGCCCTTCGACAGGGGGCACATCTCCGTATGGCTACACCTTC.

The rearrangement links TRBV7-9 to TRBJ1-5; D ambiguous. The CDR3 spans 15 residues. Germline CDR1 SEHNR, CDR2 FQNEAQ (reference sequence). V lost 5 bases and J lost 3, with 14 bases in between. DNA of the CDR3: TGTGCCAGCAGCCAAGCGGGAATTACCAATCAGCCCCAGCATTTT. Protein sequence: CASSQAGITNQPQHF.

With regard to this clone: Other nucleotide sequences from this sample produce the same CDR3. CDR3 protein: CASSESRNSNQPQHF. The CDR3 DNA reads as TGTGCCAGCAGTGAAAGCCGAAATAGCAATCAGCCCCAGCATTTT. This rearrangement joins TRBV2 to TRBJ1-5; D is unresolved. The V end was cut by 2 bases, the J end by 0 bases, with 8 bases between. The length of the CDR3 is 15 residues. Germline loops: CDR1 SNHLY, CDR2 FYNNEI.

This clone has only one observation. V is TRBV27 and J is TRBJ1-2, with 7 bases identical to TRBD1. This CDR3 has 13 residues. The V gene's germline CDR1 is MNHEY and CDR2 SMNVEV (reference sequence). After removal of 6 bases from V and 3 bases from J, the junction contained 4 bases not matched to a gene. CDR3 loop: CASRIGQDYGYTF. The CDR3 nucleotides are TGTGCCAGCAGGATAGGACAGGACTATGGCTACACCTTC.

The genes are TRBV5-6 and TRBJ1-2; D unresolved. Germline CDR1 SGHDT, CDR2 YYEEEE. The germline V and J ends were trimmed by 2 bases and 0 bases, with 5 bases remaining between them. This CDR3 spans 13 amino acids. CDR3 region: CASSLPANYGYTF. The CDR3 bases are TGTGCCAGCAGCTTACCCGCTAACTATGGCTACACCTTC.

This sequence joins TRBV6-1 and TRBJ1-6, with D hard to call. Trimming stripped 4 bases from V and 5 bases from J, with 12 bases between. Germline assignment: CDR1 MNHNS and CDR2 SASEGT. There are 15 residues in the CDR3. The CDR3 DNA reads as TGTGCCAGCAGTGCTCAAGAGATGGATAATTCACCCCTCCACTTT. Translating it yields CASSAQEMDNSPLHF.

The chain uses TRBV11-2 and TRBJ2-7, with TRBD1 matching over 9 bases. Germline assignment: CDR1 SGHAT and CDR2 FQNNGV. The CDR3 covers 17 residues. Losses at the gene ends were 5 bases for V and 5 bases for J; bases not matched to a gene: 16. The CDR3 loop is CASSLRTGEAGGDEQYF. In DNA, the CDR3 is TGTGCCAGCAGCCTACGGACAGGGGAAGCTGGTGGTGACGAGCAGTACTTC.

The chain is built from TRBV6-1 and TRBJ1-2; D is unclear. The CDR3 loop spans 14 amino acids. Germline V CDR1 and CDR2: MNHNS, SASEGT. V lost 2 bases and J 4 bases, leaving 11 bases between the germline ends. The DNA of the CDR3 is TGTGCCAGCAGTGAATTGGCGGACCTCTATGGCTACACCTTC. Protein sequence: CASSELADLYGYTF.